This TCR beta chain was identified in a study of cytomegalovirus exposure and HLA in healthy donors. The study, taken as a whole, reports: Some segments of the V type, notably TRBV6-2 and TRBV6-3, were excluded as indistinguishable. Researchers counted about 150 TCR beta chains as cytomegalovirus-associated. TCR beta V segments were, for the most part, productive about 87% or about 30% of the time in an earlier analysis.

Vbeta (60) and Jbeta (13) primers were used in the PCR. The repertoire was sequenced with immunoSEQ multiplex PCR; TCRdb's copy has only in-frame clones and lacks some. The table lists 200,000 or so clones, around 81% of them singletons. Comments on this clone: No antigen is known for it.

V lost 1 base, J lost 0 bases, and 3 bases lay in between. Germline loops: CDR1 LNHDA, CDR2 SQIVND (reference sequence). This CDR3 spans 14 amino acids. The source of this sequence is a woman under 30 in good health and CMV-seropositive. The sequenced sample consisted of PBMCs. This sequence joins TRBV19 and TRBJ2-2, with D hard to call. CDR3 bases: TGTGCCAGTAGTATAGGAGCGAACACCGGGGAGCTGTTTTTT. Translation gives CASSIGANTGELFF.